A single sample is the source of the 6 T cell receptor beta chains below, sequenced in a study of OX40 agonist ivuxolimab in advanced cancers. Sequencing used immunoSEQ multiplex PCR; TCRdb keeps in-frame clones, though not all of them. The table has 80,000 to 95,000 clones, 65% to 90% seen once. The starting material was CD4+ or CD8+ T cells sorted from blood, obtained in a trial of the OX40 agonist ivuxolimab. All receptors derive from an adult with an advanced solid tumor such as melanoma, head and neck, liver or kidney cancer.

V usage is TRBV5-5 and J usage is TRBJ2-7; D tentatively reads TRBD1 or TRBD2 (6 bases each). CDR1 and CDR2 (germline): SGHKS, YYEKEE (reference sequence). Trimming cost V 9 bases and J 10 bases, with 29 bases left between them. This CDR3 contains 15 residues. The CDR3 sequence is CATSIGPGEAQGQYF. Written as DNA, the CDR3 is TGTGCCACCTCTATCGGGCCAGGGGAGGCCCAGGGCCAGTACTTC.

This rearrangement joins TRBV14 to TRBJ2-1, with 9 bases fitting TRBD1. The CDR3 loop spans 16 amino acids. With V trimmed by 2 bases and J by 6 bases, 8 bases remained unmatched. Per the germline V gene, CDR1 is SGHDN and CDR2 is FVKESK. This CDR3 reads CASSQSYGTGSNEQFF. The CDR3 DNA sequence: TGTGCCAGCAGCCAAAGCTACGGGACAGGGTCCAATGAGCAGTTCTTC.

The chain couples TRBV5-1 to TRBJ2-7, with 9 bases lining up with TRBD1. The CDR3 has 14 amino acids. The J segment lost 4 bases and the V segment lost 7 bases, leaving 9 bases of the junction unmatched. The germline CDR1 and CDR2 sequences are SGHRS and YFSETQ. CDR3: CASGRTGAAYEQYF. The CDR3 DNA sequence: TGCGCCAGCGGAAGGACAGGGGCCGCGTACGAGCAGTACTTC.

This clone was seen a few times. The rearrangement links TRBV19 to TRBJ2-3; D call uncertain. Trimming took 5 bases from V and 5 from J, leaving 11 bases between them. Germline assignment: CDR1 LNHDA and CDR2 SQIVND (reference sequence). This CDR3 is 13 amino acids long. The CDR3 DNA reads TGTGCCAGTAGTCGATCGCCTGGAGATACGCAGTATTTT. Protein product: CASSRSPGDTQYF.

The rearrangement joins TRBV18 to TRBJ2-6, with D perhaps assigned TRBD1 or TRBD2 (5 bases each). The CDR3 is 20 residues long. The germline CDR1 and CDR2 sequences are KGHSH and LQKENI. Between the trimmed V and J ends, which lost 6 bases and 0 bases, there was a span of 24 bases. The CDR3 is CASSPNLPGPPTSGANVLTF. The CDR3 DNA sequence: TGTGCCAGCTCCCCCAACCTCCCGGGACCTCCAACCTCTGGGGCCAACGTCCTGACTTTC.

This clone was counted a few times. This chain uses TRBV7-9 with TRBJ1-1, with D unclear. The CDR3 length is 11 residues. The V and J ends lost 1 base and 11 bases respectively, with 8 bases between them. Germline lookup yields CDR1 SEHNR and CDR2 FQNEAQ (reference sequence). The CDR3 is CASSLGPRAFF. Here the CDR3 DNA reads TGTGCCAGCAGCTTAGGCCCAAGGGCTTTCTTT.